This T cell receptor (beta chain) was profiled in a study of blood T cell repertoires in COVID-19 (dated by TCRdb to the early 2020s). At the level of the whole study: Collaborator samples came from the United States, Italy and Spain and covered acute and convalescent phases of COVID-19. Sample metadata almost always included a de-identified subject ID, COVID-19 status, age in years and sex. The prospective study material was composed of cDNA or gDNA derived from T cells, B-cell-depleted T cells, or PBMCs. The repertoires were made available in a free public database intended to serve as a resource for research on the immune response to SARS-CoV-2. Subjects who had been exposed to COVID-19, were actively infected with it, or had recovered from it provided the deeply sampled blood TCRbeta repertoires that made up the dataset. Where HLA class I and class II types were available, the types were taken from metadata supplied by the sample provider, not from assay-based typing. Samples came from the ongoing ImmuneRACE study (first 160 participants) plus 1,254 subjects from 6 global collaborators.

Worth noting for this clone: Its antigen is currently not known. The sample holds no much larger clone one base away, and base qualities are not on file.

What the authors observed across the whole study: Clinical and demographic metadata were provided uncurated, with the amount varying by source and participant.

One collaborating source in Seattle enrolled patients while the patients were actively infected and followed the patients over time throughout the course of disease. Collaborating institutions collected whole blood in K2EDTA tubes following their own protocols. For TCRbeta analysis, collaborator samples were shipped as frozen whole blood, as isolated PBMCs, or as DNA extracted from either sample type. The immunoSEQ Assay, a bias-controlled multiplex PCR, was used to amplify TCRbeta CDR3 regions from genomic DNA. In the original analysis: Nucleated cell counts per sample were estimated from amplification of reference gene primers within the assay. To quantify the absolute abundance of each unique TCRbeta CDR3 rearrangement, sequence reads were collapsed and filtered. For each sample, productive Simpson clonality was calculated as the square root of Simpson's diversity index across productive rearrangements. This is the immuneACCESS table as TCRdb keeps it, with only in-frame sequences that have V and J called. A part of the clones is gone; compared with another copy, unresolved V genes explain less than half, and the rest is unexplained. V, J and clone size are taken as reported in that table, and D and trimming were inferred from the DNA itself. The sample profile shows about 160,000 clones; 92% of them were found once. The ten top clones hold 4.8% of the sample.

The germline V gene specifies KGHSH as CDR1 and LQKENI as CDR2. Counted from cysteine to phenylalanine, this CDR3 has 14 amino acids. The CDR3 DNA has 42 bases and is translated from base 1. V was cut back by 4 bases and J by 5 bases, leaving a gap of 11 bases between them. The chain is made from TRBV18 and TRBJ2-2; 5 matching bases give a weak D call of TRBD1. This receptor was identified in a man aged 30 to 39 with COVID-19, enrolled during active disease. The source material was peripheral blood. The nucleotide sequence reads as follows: TGTGCCAGCTCACGCGAGTCAGGGACCGGGGAGCTGTTTTTT. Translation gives CASSRESGTGELFF.